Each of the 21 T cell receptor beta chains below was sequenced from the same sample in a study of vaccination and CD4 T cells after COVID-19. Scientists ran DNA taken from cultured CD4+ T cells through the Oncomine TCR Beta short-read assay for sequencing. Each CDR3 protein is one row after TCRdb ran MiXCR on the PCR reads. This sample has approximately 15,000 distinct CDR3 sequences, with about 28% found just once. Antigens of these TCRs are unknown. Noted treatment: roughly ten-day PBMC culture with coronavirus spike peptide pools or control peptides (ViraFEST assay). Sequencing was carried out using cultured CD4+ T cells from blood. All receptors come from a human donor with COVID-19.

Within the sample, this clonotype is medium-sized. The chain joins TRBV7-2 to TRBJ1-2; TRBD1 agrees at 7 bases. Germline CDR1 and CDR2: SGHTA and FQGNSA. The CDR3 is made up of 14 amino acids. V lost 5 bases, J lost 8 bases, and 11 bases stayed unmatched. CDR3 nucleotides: TGTGCCAGCAGCCCACAGGGGCCTATTGCGGGCTACACCTTC. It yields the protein CASSPQGPIAGYTF. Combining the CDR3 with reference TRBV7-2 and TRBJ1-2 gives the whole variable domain GAGVSQSPSNKVTEKGKDVELRCDPISGHTALYWYRQSLGQGLEFLIYFQGNSAPDKSGLPSDRFSAERTGGSVSTLTIQRTQQEDSAVYLCASSPQGPIAGYTFGSGTRLTVV.

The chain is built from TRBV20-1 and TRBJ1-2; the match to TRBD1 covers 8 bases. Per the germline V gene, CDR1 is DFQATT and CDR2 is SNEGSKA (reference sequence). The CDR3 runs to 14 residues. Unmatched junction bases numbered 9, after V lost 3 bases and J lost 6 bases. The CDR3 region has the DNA TGCAGTGCTAGGCCCGGACAGGGACGCCATGGCTACACCTTC. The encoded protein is CSARPGQGRHGYTF.

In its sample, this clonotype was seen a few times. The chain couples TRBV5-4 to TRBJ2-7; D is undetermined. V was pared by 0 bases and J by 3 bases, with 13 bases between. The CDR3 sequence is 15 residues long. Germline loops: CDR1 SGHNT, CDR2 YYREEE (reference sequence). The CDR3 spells CASSLGASQSYEQYF. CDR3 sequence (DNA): TGTGCCAGCAGCTTGGGGGCCTCCCAAAGCTACGAGCAGTACTTC.

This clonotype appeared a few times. The CDR3 loop reads CASSHGANTGELFF. CDR3 nucleotides: TGCGCCAGCAGTCACGGGGCGAACACCGGGGAGCTGTTTTTT. The rearrangement joins TRBV10-1 to TRBJ2-2; a weak D match, TRBD2 (5 bases). The ends were cut back, 5 bases at V and 0 bases at J, with 7 bases in the middle. The CDR3 totals 14 residues. Germline CDR1 is WNHNN and CDR2 is SYGVQD (reference sequence).

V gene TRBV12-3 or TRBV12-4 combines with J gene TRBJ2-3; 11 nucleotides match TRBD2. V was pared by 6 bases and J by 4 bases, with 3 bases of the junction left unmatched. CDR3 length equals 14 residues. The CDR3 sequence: CASSLAGGPDTQYF. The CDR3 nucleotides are TGTGCCAGCAGCCTAGCGGGGGGCCCAGATACGCAGTATTTT.

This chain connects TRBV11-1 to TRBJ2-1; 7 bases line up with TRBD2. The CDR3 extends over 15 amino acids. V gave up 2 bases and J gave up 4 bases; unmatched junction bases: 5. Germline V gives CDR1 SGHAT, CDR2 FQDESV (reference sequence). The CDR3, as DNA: TGTGCCAGCAGCTTATTGCGGGGGTCGTACAATGAGCAGTTCTTC. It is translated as CASSLLRGSYNEQFF.

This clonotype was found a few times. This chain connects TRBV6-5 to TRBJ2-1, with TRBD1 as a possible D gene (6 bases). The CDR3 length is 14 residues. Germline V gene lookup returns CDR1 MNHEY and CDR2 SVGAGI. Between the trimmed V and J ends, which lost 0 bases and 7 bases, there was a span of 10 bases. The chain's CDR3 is CASSYSTGSNEQFF. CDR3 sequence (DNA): TGTGCCAGCAGTTACTCGACAGGCTCAAATGAGCAGTTCTTC.

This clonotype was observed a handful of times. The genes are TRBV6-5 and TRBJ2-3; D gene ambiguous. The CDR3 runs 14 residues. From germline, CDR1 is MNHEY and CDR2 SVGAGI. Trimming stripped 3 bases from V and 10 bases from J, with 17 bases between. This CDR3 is CASSYGPLTPAQYF. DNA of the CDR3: TGTGCCAGCAGTTATGGCCCTCTGACGCCAGCGCAGTATTTT.

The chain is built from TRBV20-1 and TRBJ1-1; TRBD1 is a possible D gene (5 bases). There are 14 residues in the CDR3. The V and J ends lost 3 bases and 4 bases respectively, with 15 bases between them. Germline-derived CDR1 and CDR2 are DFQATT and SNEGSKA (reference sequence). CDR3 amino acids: CSARGREWSTEAFF. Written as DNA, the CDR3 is TGCAGTGCTAGGGGCAGGGAGTGGAGCACTGAAGCTTTCTTT.

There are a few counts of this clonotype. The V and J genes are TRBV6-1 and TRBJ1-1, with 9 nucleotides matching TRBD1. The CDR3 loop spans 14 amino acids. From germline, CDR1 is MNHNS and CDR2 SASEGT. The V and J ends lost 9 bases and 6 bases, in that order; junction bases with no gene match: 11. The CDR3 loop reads CASQRTGEVAEAFF. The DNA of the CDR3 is TGTGCCAGTCAGAGGACAGGGGAAGTCGCTGAAGCTTTCTTT.

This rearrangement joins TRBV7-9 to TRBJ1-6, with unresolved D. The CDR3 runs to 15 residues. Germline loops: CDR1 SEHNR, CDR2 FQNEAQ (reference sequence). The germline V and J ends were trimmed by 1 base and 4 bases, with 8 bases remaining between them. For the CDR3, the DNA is TGTGCCAGCAGCTTAGGAGGCAGGTATAATTCACCCCTCCACTTT. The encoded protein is CASSLGGRYNSPLHF.

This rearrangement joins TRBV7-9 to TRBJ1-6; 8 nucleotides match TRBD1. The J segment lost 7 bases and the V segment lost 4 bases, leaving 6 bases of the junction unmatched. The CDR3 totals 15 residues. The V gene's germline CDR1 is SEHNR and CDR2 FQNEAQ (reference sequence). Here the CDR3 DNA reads TGTGCCAGCAGCTCGATCGGACAGGGAAATTCACCCCTCCACTTT. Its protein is CASSSIGQGNSPLHF.

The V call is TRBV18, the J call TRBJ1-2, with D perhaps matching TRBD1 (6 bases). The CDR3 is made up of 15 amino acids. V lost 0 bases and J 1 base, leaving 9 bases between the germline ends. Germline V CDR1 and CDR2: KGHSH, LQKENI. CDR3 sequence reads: CASSPPGTFNYGYTF. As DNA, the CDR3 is TGTGCCAGCTCACCACCCGGGACATTTAACTATGGCTACACCTTC.

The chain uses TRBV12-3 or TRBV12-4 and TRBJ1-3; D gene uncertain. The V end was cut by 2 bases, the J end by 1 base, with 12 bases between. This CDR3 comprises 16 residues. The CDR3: CASSLIRALSGNTIYF. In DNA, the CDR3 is TGTGCCAGCAGTTTAATTCGGGCCCTATCTGGAAACACCATATATTTT.

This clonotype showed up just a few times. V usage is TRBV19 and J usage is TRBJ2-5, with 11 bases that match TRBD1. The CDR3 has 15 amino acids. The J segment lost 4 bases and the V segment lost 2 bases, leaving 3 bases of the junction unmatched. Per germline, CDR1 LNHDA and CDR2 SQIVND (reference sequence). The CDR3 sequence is CASSIQGQGGETQYF. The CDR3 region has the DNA TGTGCCAGTAGTATACAGGGACAGGGGGGAGAGACCCAGTACTTC.

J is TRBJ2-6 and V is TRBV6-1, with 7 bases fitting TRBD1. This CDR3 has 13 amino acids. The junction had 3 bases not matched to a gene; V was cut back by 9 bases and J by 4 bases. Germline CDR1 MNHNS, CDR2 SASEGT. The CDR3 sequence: CASRGPGANVLTF. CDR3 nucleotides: TGTGCCAGTAGGGGGCCCGGGGCCAACGTCCTGACTTTC.

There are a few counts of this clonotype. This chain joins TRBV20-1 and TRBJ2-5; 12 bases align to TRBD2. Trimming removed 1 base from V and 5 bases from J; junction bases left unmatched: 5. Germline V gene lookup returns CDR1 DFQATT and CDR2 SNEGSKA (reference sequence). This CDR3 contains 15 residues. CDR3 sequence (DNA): TGCAGTGCTAGAGCTACTAGCGGGGGGTTGGAGACCCAGTACTTC. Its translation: CSARATSGGLETQYF.

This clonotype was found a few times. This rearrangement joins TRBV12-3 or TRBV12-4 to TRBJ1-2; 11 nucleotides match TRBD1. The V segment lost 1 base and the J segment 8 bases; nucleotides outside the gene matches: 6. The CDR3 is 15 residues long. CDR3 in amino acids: CASSLEGQGVGGYTF. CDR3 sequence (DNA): TGTGCCAGCAGTTTAGAGGGACAGGGGGTAGGAGGCTACACCTTC.

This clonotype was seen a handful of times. The CDR3 bases are TGCGCCAGCAGTGAGTCTTTTTCTAGCGGGGGAACCTATACGCAGTATTTT. Residues: CASSESFSSGGTYTQYF. The chain employs TRBV10-1 and TRBJ2-3; TRBD2 agrees at 10 bases. CDR1 WNHNN and CDR2 SYGVQD come from the germline V gene (reference sequence). The CDR3 is made up of 17 amino acids. After removal of 0 bases from V and 7 bases from J, the junction contained 10 bases not matched to a gene.

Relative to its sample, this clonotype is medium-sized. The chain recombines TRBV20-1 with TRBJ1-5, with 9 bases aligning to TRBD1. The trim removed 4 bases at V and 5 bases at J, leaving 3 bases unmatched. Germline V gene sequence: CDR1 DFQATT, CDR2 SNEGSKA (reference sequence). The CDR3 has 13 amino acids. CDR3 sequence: CSATRQGDQPQHF. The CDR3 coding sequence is TGCAGTGCTACCCGACAGGGGGATCAGCCCCAGCATTTT.

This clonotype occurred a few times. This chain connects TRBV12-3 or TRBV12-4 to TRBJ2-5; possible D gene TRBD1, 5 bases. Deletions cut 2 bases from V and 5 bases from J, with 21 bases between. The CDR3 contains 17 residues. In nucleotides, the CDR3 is TGTGCCAGCAGTTTAATTTTGGGCGGACACGATTCGGAGACCCAGTACTTC. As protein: CASSLILGGHDSETQYF.